This T cell receptor (beta chain) is drawn from a study of shared clonotypes between healthy human individuals. Every subset had its genomic DNA shared out evenly among several immunoSEQ plates. Original processing notes: Without quality scores, immunoSEQ junctional reads could not be filtered like full-length reads. This table comes from immunoSEQ multiplex PCR, and its TCRdb copy is limited to in-frame clones, with some not included. The V and J calls and the clone size are those of that table, but D and trimming were determined from the DNA. The sample yields roughly 2 million clones, about 95% seen once. Concerning this clone itself: Additional DNA sequences in this sample encode the identical CDR3.

CDR1 and CDR2 from the germline V gene are MNHEY and SVGAGI. Losses at the gene ends were 4 bases for V and 6 bases for J; bases not matched to a gene: 2. The CDR3 consists of 13 residues. As defined, naive CD8 cells were CD45RO-negative and positively selected for CCR7, with terminally differentiated effector memory CD45RA+ cells excluded. Healthy HIV-negative adults with no recent acute infections or vaccinations were recruited as donors. Sequenced material: naive CD8+ T cells sorted from blood. The genes are TRBV6-5 and TRBJ1-5, with 8 bases lining up with TRBD1. The receptor was isolated from a man aged 18-30 years in good health. The CDR3: CASSSGGGQPQHF. The DNA of the CDR3 is TGTGCCAGCAGTTCAGGGGGCGGTCAGCCCCAGCATTTT.